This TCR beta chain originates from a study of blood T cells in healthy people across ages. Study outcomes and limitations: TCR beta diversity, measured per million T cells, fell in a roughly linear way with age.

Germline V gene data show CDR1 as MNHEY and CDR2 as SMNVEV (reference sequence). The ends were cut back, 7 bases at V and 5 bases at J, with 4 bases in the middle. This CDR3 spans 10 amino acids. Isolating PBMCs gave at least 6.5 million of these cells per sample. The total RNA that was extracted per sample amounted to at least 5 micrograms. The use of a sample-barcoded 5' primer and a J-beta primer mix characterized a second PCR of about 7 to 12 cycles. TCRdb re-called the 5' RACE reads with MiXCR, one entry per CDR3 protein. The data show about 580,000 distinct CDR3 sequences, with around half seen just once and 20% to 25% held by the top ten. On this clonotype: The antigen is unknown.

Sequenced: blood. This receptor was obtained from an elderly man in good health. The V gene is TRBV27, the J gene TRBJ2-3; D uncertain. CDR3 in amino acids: CASMGDTQYF. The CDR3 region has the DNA TGTGCCAGCATGGGAGATACGCAGTATTTT.